The 17 T cell receptor beta chains below all came from one sample that was sequenced in a study of shared clonotypes between healthy human individuals. Only in-frame clones appear in the TCRdb table, and some are missing; sequencing was by immunoSEQ multiplex PCR. The sample has about 380,000 clones, about 96% seen once. The specimen sequenced was memory CD8+ T cells sorted from blood. The subset is: CD45RO+ cells pooled with CCR7-negative TemRA cells. The receptors come from a man aged 25-40 years in good health.

This clone occurred once. The chain joins TRBV5-1 to TRBJ2-2, with no clear D. CDR1 is SGHRS and CDR2 is YFSETQ in the germline V gene. The length of the CDR3 is 13 residues. V lost 5 bases to trimming and J lost 1 base, with 6 bases between them. CDR3 sequence: CASRVGNTGELFF. For the CDR3, the DNA is TGCGCCAGCAGGGTAGGGAACACCGGGGAGCTGTTTTTT.

The chain couples TRBV28 to TRBJ1-1, with D maybe TRBD1 (5 bases). In germline, CDR1 is MDHEN, CDR2 SYDVKM. CDR3 size: 13 residues. Trimming removed 7 bases at V and 5 bases at J, with 14 bases between. CDR3 protein: CASTWGTRTEAFF. The CDR3 nucleotides read TGTGCCAGCACATGGGGGACGAGGACTGAAGCTTTCTTT.

The chain carries TRBV28 and TRBJ2-5; D remains unclear. Germline V gene data show CDR1 as MDHEN and CDR2 as SYDVKM. V lost 6 bases, J lost 5 bases, and 10 bases lay in between. This CDR3 has 12 amino acids. CDR3 residues: CASRTPAETQYF. The CDR3 DNA reads as TGTGCCAGCAGGACTCCAGCGGAGACCCAGTACTTC.

The chain joins TRBV28 to TRBJ1-4, with 8 bases lining up with TRBD1. CDR3 length: 13 residues. With 6 bases clipped from V and 5 bases from J, the junction kept 2 bases outside the gene matches. Germline CDR1 is MDHEN and CDR2 is SYDVKM. CDR3 amino acids: CASRDRANEKLFF. CDR3 nucleotide sequence: TGTGCCAGCAGGGACAGGGCAAATGAAAAACTGTTTTTT.

This clone was picked up one time. The V call is TRBV5-6, the J call TRBJ2-1; 7 positions agree with TRBD2. After removal of 1 base from V and 2 bases from J, the junction contained 3 bases not matched to a gene. This CDR3 has 15 residues. Per germline, CDR1 SGHDT and CDR2 YYEEEE. The CDR3 loop is CASSLREVTYNEQFF. DNA of the CDR3: TGTGCCAGCAGCTTGCGGGAGGTAACCTACAATGAGCAGTTCTTC.

The chain combines TRBV4-2 with TRBJ2-3; 13 nucleotides line up with TRBD2. Looked up from germline, CDR1 is LGHNA and CDR2 is YNFKEQ. Trimming at V came to 1 base and at J to 4 bases, leaving 2 bases not matched to a gene. The CDR3 extends over 16 amino acids. The CDR3 DNA is TGTGCCAGCAGCCAAGGGACTAGCGGGAGAGCAGATACGCAGTATTTT. Amino acid sequence: CASSQGTSGRADTQYF.

This rearrangement joins TRBV10-3 to TRBJ2-3, with D maybe TRBD1 (5 bases). Per germline, CDR1 ENHRY and CDR2 SYGVKD. CDR3 size: 15 residues. The ends were cut back, 4 bases at V and 6 bases at J, with 17 bases in the middle. The CDR3 protein is CAISALGRVTDTQYF. Here the CDR3 DNA reads TGTGCCATCAGTGCCCTGGGCAGGGTCACTGATACGCAGTATTTT.

The J gene is TRBJ1-2, the V gene TRBV7-9; TRBD1 matches 7 bases. Germline values: CDR1 SEHNR, CDR2 FQNEAQ (reference sequence). The CDR3 runs to 16 residues. The trim removed 5 bases at V and 1 base at J, leaving 10 bases unmatched. The DNA of the CDR3 is TGTGCCAGCAGCAGACGAAATGGACAGGATAACTATGGCTACACCTTC. This gives the protein CASSRRNGQDNYGYTF. The complete variable domain, with remaining parts taken from reference TRBV7-9 and TRBJ1-2, reads DTGVSQNPRHKITKRGQNVTFRCDPISEHNRLYWYRQTLGQGPEFLTYFQNEAQLEKSRLLSDRFSAERPKGSFSTLEIQRTEQGDSAMYLCASSRRNGQDNYGYTFGSGTRLTVV.

This rearrangement joins TRBV9 to TRBJ2-1; 9 positions match TRBD2. V was clipped by 4 bases and J by 4 bases; unmatched bases: 12. The germline gives CDR1 SGDLS, CDR2 YYNGEE. The CDR3 consists of 17 residues. The CDR3, as DNA: TGTGCCAGCAGCCCAGGGGGTAGCGGGAGTGGGTACAATGAGCAGTTCTTC. This translates into CASSPGGSGSGYNEQFF.

The chain is built from TRBV27 and TRBJ1-3; the match to TRBD1 covers 9 bases. The CDR3 length is 14 residues. V gave up 5 bases and J gave up 3 bases; unmatched junction bases: 2. The germline CDR1 and CDR2 sequences are MNHEY and SMNVEV (reference sequence). CDR3 amino acids: CASSPGQGGNTIYF. CDR3 sequence (DNA): TGTGCCAGCAGTCCGGGACAGGGTGGAAACACCATATATTTT.

J is TRBJ2-1 and V is TRBV18; D unresolved. This CDR3 spans 14 amino acids. Looked up from germline, CDR1 is KGHSH and CDR2 is LQKENI. Trimming pared 3 bases from V and 7 bases from J, leaving 13 bases between. The CDR3 nucleotides are TGTGCCAGCTCACCTCGAAAGGCAGCGAATGAGCAGTTCTTC. This encodes CASSPRKAANEQFF. The whole variable domain, filled in from reference TRBV18 and TRBJ2-1, reads NAGVMQNPRHLVRRRGQEARLRCSPMKGHSHVYWYRQLPEEGLKFMVYLQKENIIDESGMPKERFSAEFPKEGPSILRIQQVVRGDSAAYFCASSPRKAANEQFFGPGTRLTVL.

The chain joins TRBV5-6 to TRBJ2-3; D is perhaps TRBD1 (6 bases). V was pared by 4 bases and J by 2 bases, with 14 bases between. Germline CDR1 is SGHDT and CDR2 is YYEEEE. The CDR3 extends over 15 amino acids. The CDR3 spells CASSAIRGSTDTQYF. Here the CDR3 DNA reads TGTGCCAGCAGCGCAATCAGGGGATCCACAGATACGCAGTATTTT.

The V gene is TRBV11-2, the J gene TRBJ1-5; no definite D call. Germline V gives CDR1 SGHAT, CDR2 FQNNGV. The CDR3 has 15 residues. V gave up 4 bases and J gave up 0 bases, with 10 bases separating them. The CDR3 protein is CASSSGAYSNQPQHF. The CDR3 nucleotides read TGTGCCAGCAGCTCGGGCGCCTATAGCAATCAGCCCCAGCATTTT.

This clone was found once. This CDR3 is also generated by other DNA sequences in the sample. This chain connects TRBV7-9 to TRBJ1-3, with D hard to call. Germline V CDR1 and CDR2: SEHNR, FQNEAQ (reference sequence). The CDR3 has 12 residues. V was shortened by 2 bases and J by 4 bases, with 3 bases between the two germline ends. The DNA for the CDR3 is TGTGCCAGCAGCTTACGGGGAAACACCATATATTTT. This sequence encodes CASSLRGNTIYF.

V gene TRBV7-9 combines with J gene TRBJ2-7; D remains ambiguous. Germline-derived CDR1 and CDR2 are SEHNR and FQNEAQ (reference sequence). This CDR3 spans 15 amino acids. Trimming removed 5 bases at V and 4 bases at J, with 18 bases between. The CDR3 DNA sequence: TGTGCCAGCAGCACAAACACCTATCTCTTGTACGAGCAGTACTTC. Residues: CASSTNTYLLYEQYF.

The table lists this clone with a count of one. V is TRBV28 and J is TRBJ1-2; D is perhaps TRBD1 (6 bases). V was clipped by 5 bases and J by 6 bases, with 16 bases between them. The CDR3 is 14 residues long. Germline CDR1 and CDR2: MDHEN and SYDVKM. The chain's CDR3 is CASSTLPSGDGYTF. CDR3 nucleotides: TGTGCCAGCAGTACCCTTCCGTCAGGGGATGGCTACACCTTC.

The genes are TRBV20-1 and TRBJ1-4; D remains unclear. CDR3 length: 11 amino acids. Germline V gene data show CDR1 as DFQATT and CDR2 as SNEGSKA (reference sequence). The DNA for the CDR3 is TGCAGCTTGAGAGTTGGGGAAAAACTGTTTTTT. This codes for CSLRVGEKLFF.